These T cell receptor beta chains were read from a single sample in a study of blood T cell repertoires in COVID-19. Assay used: immunoSEQ multiplex PCR; TCRdb lists only in-frame clones, some missing. The table shows 310,000 or so clones, with more than 85% occurring only once. Input material: peripheral blood. Source of these receptors: a woman in her thirties with COVID-19, enrolled during active disease. Each CDR3 is given with its conserved first and last residue. Each record gives: D gene, CDR3 length, J gene, clone size, V gene, CDR3 DNA, CDR3 protein. A D gene is named only where the DNA matches it firmly. Clone size, where shown, is once, few, many, or a class for clones that have expanded.

D: NA
length: 15
J: TRBJ2-5
size: NA
V: TRBV27
DNA: TGTGCCAGCAGTTTACAGGGGTCCATCCAAGAGACCCAGTACTTC
CDR3: CASSLQGSIQETQYF

D: NA
length: 16
J: TRBJ1-3
size: NA
V: TRBV10-3
DNA: TGTGCCATCAGTGAGGGCGGGAGCCGGTCTGGAAACACCATATATTTT
CDR3: CAISEGGSRSGNTIYF

D: NA
length: 17
J: TRBJ1-3
size: once
V: TRBV19
DNA: TGTGCCAGTAGTATAGGCGCGCTACGGTTATCTGGAAACACCATATATTTT
CDR3: CASSIGALRLSGNTIYF

D: TRBD1
length: 15
J: TRBJ2-1
size: NA
V: TRBV7-3
DNA: TGTGCCAGCAGCTTCTCGACAGGGGTGTTCTATGAGCAGTTCTTC
CDR3: CASSFSTGVFYEQFF

D: NA
length: 17
J: TRBJ2-3
size: NA
V: TRBV15
DNA: TGTGCCACCAGCAGCCTTGGGGGGGCGGCCTTCACAGATACGCAGTATTTT
CDR3: CATSSLGGAAFTDTQYF

D: NA
length: 13
J: TRBJ1-6
size: NA
V: TRBV24-1
DNA: TGTGCCACCAGTGTTGAGGGGGTGTCACCCCTCCACTTT
CDR3: CATSVEGVSPLHF

D: NA
length: 15
J: TRBJ2-1
size: NA
V: TRBV6-6
DNA: TGTGCCAGCAGCCGACTGGACTTAACATACAATGAGCAGTTCTTC
CDR3: CASSRLDLTYNEQFF

D: NA
length: 12
J: TRBJ1-2
size: NA
V: TRBV6-5
DNA: TGTGCCAGCAGCCGCAGGCAGGGCGGCTACACCTTC
CDR3: CASSRRQGGYTF

D: NA
length: 12
J: TRBJ2-7
size: NA
V: TRBV21-1
DNA: TGTGCCAGCAGCAGTCAGACCTACGAGCAGTACTTC
CDR3: CASSSQTYEQYF

D: NA
length: 18
J: TRBJ1-6
size: NA
V: TRBV14
DNA: TGTGCCAGCAGCCAAGATACCTTCGCCGGTTCCTATAATTCACCCCTCCACTTT
CDR3: CASSQDTFAGSYNSPLHF

D: NA
length: 13
J: TRBJ1-2
size: NA
V: TRBV6-6
DNA: TGTGCCTCCAGCGGGAGCGCCCGTTATGGCTACACCTTC
CDR3: CASSGSARYGYTF

D: NA
length: 15
J: TRBJ1-5
size: NA
V: TRBV30
DNA: TGTGCCTGGAGTGTACCCTTTCGAGGCGGTCAGCCCCAGCATTTT
CDR3: CAWSVPFRGGQPQHF

D: NA
length: 12
J: TRBJ1-1
size: NA
V: TRBV27
DNA: TGTGCCAGCAGTAACTCCTTCACTGAAGCTTTCTTT
CDR3: CASSNSFTEAFF

D: NA
length: 12
J: TRBJ2-4
size: NA
V: TRBV30
DNA: TGTGCCTGGAGTCGCGGCAAAAACATTCAGTACTTC
CDR3: CAWSRGKNIQYF

D: NA
length: 14
J: TRBJ2-5
size: NA
V: TRBV5-4
DNA: TGTGCCAGCAGCTTGGGGCAAAGGAGGGAGACCCAGTACTTC
CDR3: CASSLGQRRETQYF

D: NA
length: 15
J: TRBJ2-3
size: NA
V: TRBV6-1
DNA: TGTGCCAGCAGTGAGGGGTCAGGGGGCACAGATACGCAGTATTTT
CDR3: CASSEGSGGTDTQYF

D: NA
length: 12
J: TRBJ1-1
size: NA
V: TRBV30
DNA: TGTGCCTGGAGTGTAAAAGGACAGAAAGCTTTCTTT
CDR3: CAWSVKGQKAFF

D: TRBD2
length: 17
J: TRBJ2-3
size: NA
V: TRBV5-1
DNA: TGCGCCAGCATTCCATCGGGAGGGTTGGGTCGGACAGATACGCAGTATTTT
CDR3: CASIPSGGLGRTDTQYF

D: TRBD1
length: 13
J: TRBJ1-5
size: NA
V: TRBV6-6
DNA: TGTGCCAGCAGTTACAGGGGGCAACAGCCCCAGCATTTT
CDR3: CASSYRGQQPQHF

D: NA
length: 13
J: TRBJ2-2
size: once
V: TRBV12-3/TRBV12-4
DNA: TGTGCCAGCAGTTTCAGTTACACCGGGGAGCTGTTTTTT
CDR3: CASSFSYTGELFF

D: NA
length: 16
J: TRBJ2-1
size: NA
V: TRBV9
DNA: TGTGCCAGCAGCGTAGAAATCGGTAGCTCCTACAATGAGCAGTTCTTC
CDR3: CASSVEIGSSYNEQFF

D: NA
length: 16
J: TRBJ1-3
size: NA
V: TRBV19
DNA: TGTGCCAGTAGTACCGCCTGGGACATTCCCGGAAACACCATATATTTT
CDR3: CASSTAWDIPGNTIYF

D: NA
length: 15
J: TRBJ1-4
size: NA
V: TRBV6-5
DNA: TGTGCCAGCAGCCGGGGTTATGCAACTAATGAAAAACTGTTTTTT
CDR3: CASSRGYATNEKLFF

D: TRBD1
length: 15
J: TRBJ2-7
size: NA
V: TRBV5-1
DNA: TGCGCCAGCAGCTTCACAGGGGGTAGCTCCTACGAGCAGTACTTC
CDR3: CASSFTGGSSYEQYF

D: TRBD1
length: 17
J: TRBJ1-4
size: NA
V: TRBV5-4
DNA: TGTGCCAGCAGCTTACCAAGAACGACAGGGAGTAATGAAAAACTGTTTTTT
CDR3: CASSLPRTTGSNEKLFF

D: NA
length: 14
J: TRBJ2-5
size: NA
V: TRBV19
DNA: TGTGCCAGTAGTCTCGATGCGAGGTGGGAGACCCAGTACTTC
CDR3: CASSLDARWETQYF

D: TRBD1
length: 13
J: TRBJ2-3
size: few
V: TRBV11-2
DNA: TGTGCCAGCAGCTTAGCCCCTCGACAGGGACAGTATTTT
CDR3: CASSLAPRQGQYF

D: NA
length: 19
J: TRBJ2-3
size: NA
V: TRBV28
DNA: TGTGCCAGCAGTTTAGGTGGTGGATCTTTTGGGGGCCGGACAGATACGCAGTATTTT
CDR3: CASSLGGGSFGGRTDTQYF

D: TRBD2
length: 16
J: TRBJ2-3
size: NA
V: TRBV3-1/TRBV3-2
DNA: TGTGCCAGCAGCCAAGGAGCGGGAGCTGGTGCAGATACGCAGTATTTT
CDR3: CASSQGAGAGADTQYF

D: TRBD1
length: 16
J: TRBJ2-3
size: NA
V: TRBV14
DNA: TGTGCCAGCAGCCAAGCTCTGAGCCAGGGGGCAGATACGCAGTATTTT
CDR3: CASSQALSQGADTQYF

D: TRBD1
length: 14
J: TRBJ1-2
size: NA
V: TRBV27
DNA: TGTGCCAGCAGGACTACAGGGGAAAGAGGCGGCTACACCTTC
CDR3: CASRTTGERGGYTF

D: TRBD1
length: 13
J: TRBJ1-2
size: once
V: TRBV6-5
DNA: TGTGCCAGCAGCTGGGACAGCTCCTATGGCTACACCTTC
CDR3: CASSWDSSYGYTF

D: NA
length: 10
J: TRBJ2-2
size: NA
V: TRBV1
DNA: TGCACCGTCAGGACCGGGGAGCTGTTTTTT
CDR3: CTVRTGELFF

D: TRBD1
length: 16
J: TRBJ1-5
size: NA
V: TRBV28
DNA: TGTGCCAGCAGTTTTTTGCGCCAGGGGGCCAGACAGCCCCAGCATTTT
CDR3: CASSFLRQGARQPQHF

D: NA
length: 13
J: TRBJ1-6
size: NA
V: TRBV12-3/TRBV12-4
DNA: TGTGCCAGCAGTTTAGGTTACGGCGGGCCCCTCCACTTT
CDR3: CASSLGYGGPLHF

D: NA
length: 14
J: TRBJ1-1
size: NA
V: TRBV7-2
DNA: TGTGCCAGCAGCTTAGGGGGCCGTCTCACTGAAGCTTTCTTT
CDR3: CASSLGGRLTEAFF

D: TRBD1
length: 14
J: TRBJ1-5
size: once
V: TRBV19
DNA: TGTGCCAGTGGGACAGGGGGATACAATCAGCCCCAGCATTTT
CDR3: CASGTGGYNQPQHF

D: TRBD1
length: 13
J: TRBJ2-7
size: NA
V: TRBV2
DNA: TGTGCCATCGAGGACAGGGAATTCTACGAGCAGTACTTC
CDR3: CAIEDREFYEQYF

D: NA
length: 13
J: TRBJ1-6
size: NA
V: TRBV19
DNA: TGTGCCAGTAGTATGCGGATAGAATCACCCCTCCACTTT
CDR3: CASSMRIESPLHF

D: NA
length: 14
J: TRBJ1-1
size: NA
V: TRBV24-1
DNA: TGTGCCACCAGTCCGTCAGGGGTGAACACTGAAGCTTTCTTT
CDR3: CATSPSGVNTEAFF

D: TRBD1
length: 15
J: TRBJ1-2
size: NA
V: TRBV6-1
DNA: TGTGCCAGCAGTGAAGCGACAGGGGGACCGTATGGCTACACCTTC
CDR3: CASSEATGGPYGYTF

D: TRBD1
length: 15
J: TRBJ1-1
size: NA
V: TRBV7-9
DNA: TGTGCCAGCAGCCCGGACAGGGGAGGGGACACTGAAGCTTTCTTT
CDR3: CASSPDRGGDTEAFF